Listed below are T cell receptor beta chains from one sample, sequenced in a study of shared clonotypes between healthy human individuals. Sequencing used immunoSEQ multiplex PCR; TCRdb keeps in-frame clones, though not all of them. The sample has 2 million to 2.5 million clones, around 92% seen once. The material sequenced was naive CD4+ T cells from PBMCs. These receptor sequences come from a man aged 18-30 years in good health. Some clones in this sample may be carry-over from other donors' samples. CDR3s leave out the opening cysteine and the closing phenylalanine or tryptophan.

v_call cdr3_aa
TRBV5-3 ARSPRTEEGYGYT
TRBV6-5 ASSYDVWTDSYEQY
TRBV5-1 ASGLGTSGRSTDTQY
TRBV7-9 ASSRDTYNEQF
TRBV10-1 ASSESAWLERNTGELF
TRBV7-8 ASSPRDRGWGNTIY
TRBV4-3 ASRRGQGTTTGELF
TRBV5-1 ASSLTGGAETQY
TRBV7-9 ASGLPPGQGIVKLF
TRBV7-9 ASSLASGHTDTQY
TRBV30 AWTAREGRYRYEQY
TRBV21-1 ARFPRGFETEAF
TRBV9 ASSVMRQSTDTQY
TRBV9 ASSVSGSSYNEQF
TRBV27 ASSFGGSLSYEQY
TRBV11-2 ASSLTTSGPDTQY
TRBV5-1 ASSLDVTGGEQY
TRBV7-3 ASSADRGAGEAF
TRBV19 ASIRQPNTEAF
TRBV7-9 ASSLALGGTYEQY
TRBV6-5 ASTKRGEGTDTQY
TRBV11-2 ASSLGPGQPDSYT
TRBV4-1 ASSQLAGVPYEQY
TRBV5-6 ASSLPWAGAPYNEQF
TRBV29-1 SVVGLQGAILDTQY
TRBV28 ASTPRTGGWETQY
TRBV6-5 ASSYSTRGARGTQY
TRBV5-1 ASSLARDASYEQY
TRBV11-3 GGGWSTEAF
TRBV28 ASSLLAGGANEQF
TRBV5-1 ASSLELAGGPSTDTQY
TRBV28 ASSSRDRTNEKLF
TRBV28 ASSFGAMYGYT
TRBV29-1 SVRTVNYGYT
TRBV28 ASSQNGGNGYT
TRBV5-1 ASSLELTSRNEQY
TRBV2 ASQFQSSSYNEQF
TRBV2 ASSLITSAGNTIY
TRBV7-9 ASSLSGGSYNEQF
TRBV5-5 ASSLSPGAIGNTIY
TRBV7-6 ASSRRGGRSTSSYNEQF
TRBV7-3 ASSLAGASSGNTIY
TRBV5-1 ASSPDGLGNEQY
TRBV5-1 ASSTRDNTGELF
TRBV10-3 AISDGGRAPDTQY
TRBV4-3 ASSQGQGALTGELF
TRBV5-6 ASSRDRVGEQY
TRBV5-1 ASSLATGGKETQY
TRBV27 ASSFDRFNEQF
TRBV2 ATTQSGSPYNEQF
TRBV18 ASSPPSGAGNTIY
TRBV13 ASSLRDEQY
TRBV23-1 ARGQDSNYGYT
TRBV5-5 ASSLVPGRNTEAF
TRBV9 ASSVTSGSYEQY
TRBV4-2 ASSQGQGALGTEAF
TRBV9 ASSVQQSSYNEQF
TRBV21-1 ASYLQQAPYGYT
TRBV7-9 ASSPPTSGSLDEQF
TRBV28 ASRPGGDYGYT